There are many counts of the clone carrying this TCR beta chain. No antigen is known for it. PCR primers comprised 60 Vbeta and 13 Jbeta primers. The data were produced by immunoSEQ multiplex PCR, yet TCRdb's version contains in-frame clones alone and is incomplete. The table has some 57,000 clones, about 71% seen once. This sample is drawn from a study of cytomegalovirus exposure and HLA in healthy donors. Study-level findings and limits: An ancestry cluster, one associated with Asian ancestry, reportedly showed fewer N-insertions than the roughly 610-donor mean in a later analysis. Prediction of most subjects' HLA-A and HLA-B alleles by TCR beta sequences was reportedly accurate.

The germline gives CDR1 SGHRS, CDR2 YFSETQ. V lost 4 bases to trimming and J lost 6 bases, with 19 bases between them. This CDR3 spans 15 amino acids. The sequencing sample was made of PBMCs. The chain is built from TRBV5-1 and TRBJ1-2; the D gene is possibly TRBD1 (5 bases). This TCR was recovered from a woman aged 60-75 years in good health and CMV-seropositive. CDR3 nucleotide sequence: TGCGCCAGCAGCACGGGGTGGGACTCGGTAAATGGCTACACCTTC. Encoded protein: CASSTGWDSVNGYTF.